These 22 T cell receptor beta chains were all obtained from the same sample, sequenced in a study of T cells after yellow fever vaccination. TCRdb reanalysed the 5' RACE reads using MiXCR and keeps one entry per CDR3 protein. The table shows 300,000 to 350,000 distinct CDR3 sequences, with about 8.3% occurring only once. The input for sequencing was PBMCs, taken roughly 45 days after the first yellow fever vaccination. These receptors were collected from a young man who received the YFV17D yellow fever vaccine.

This clonotype turned up a few times. The chain uses TRBV20-1 and TRBJ2-3; TRBD2 is a possible D gene (5 bases). Germline CDR1 DFQATT, CDR2 SNEGSKA (reference sequence). Between the trimmed V and J ends, which lost 6 bases and 4 bases, there was a span of 14 bases. The CDR3 runs 13 residues. The CDR3 protein is CSARAGIADTQYF. In nucleotides, the CDR3 is TGCAGTGCACGGGCGGGTATCGCAGATACGCAGTATTTT.

V and J are TRBV9 and TRBJ1-2; D unresolved. V lost 0 bases and J lost 7, with 13 bases in between. The CDR3 sequence is 14 residues long. From germline, CDR1 is SGDLS and CDR2 YYNGEE. The CDR3 DNA reads TGTGCCAGCAGCGTAGAGGCCCATGATCGTGGCTACACCTTC. Its protein is CASSVEAHDRGYTF. The full variable domain, its missing parts supplied by reference TRBV9 and TRBJ1-2, is DSGVTQTPKHLITATGQRVTLRCSPRSGDLSVYWYQQSLDQGLQFLIQYYNGEERAKGNILERFSAQQFPDLHSELNLSSLELGDSALYFCASSVEAHDRGYTFGSGTRLTVV.

This clonotype was picked up a small number of times. The chain links TRBV12-3 or TRBV12-4 to TRBJ2-7; TRBD2 matches at 10 bases. This CDR3 is 14 amino acids long. Trimming removed 3 bases from V and 7 bases from J; junction bases left unmatched: 6. This CDR3 reads CASSFPASGGEQYF. DNA of the CDR3: TGTGCCAGCAGTTTTCCGGCTAGCGGGGGTGAGCAGTACTTC.

The V call is TRBV5-1, the J call TRBJ1-2, with D perhaps matching TRBD1 (5 bases). The CDR3 contains 14 residues. Trimming removed 0 bases at V and 6 bases at J, with 12 bases between. Germline V gene data show CDR1 as SGHRS and CDR2 as YFSETQ. The chain's CDR3 is CASSLAPGIDGYTF. In DNA form, the CDR3 reads TGCGCCAGCAGCTTGGCCCCAGGGATCGATGGCTACACCTTC.

The DNA of the CDR3 is TGTGCCAGCAGCTCCGGGCTTAACTCTGGAAACACCATATATTTT. Translation: CASSSGLNSGNTIYF. V is TRBV3-1 and J is TRBJ1-3; no clear D gene. The V and J ends lost 5 bases and 0 bases respectively, with 11 bases between them. The germline gives CDR1 LGHDT, CDR2 YNNKEL (reference sequence). This CDR3 comprises 15 residues.

This clonotype was observed a handful of times. The CDR3 loop reads CASSRTQNTGELFF. The CDR3 nucleotides are TGTGCCAGCAGTCGGACACAGAACACCGGGGAGCTGTTTTTT. The V call is TRBV7-9, the J call TRBJ2-2; weak D call: TRBD1 (5 bases). Trimming cost V 6 bases and J 1 base, with 9 bases left between them. Germline V gives CDR1 SEHNR, CDR2 FQNEAQ (reference sequence). CDR3 size: 14 residues.

In this sample, this clonotype turned up a few times. This sequence joins TRBV7-2 and TRBJ1-1; D gene uncertain. V dropped 5 bases and J dropped 5 bases, with 9 bases sitting between them. This CDR3 spans 12 amino acids. CDR1 and CDR2 (germline): SGHTA, FQGNSA. CDR3: CASSRGYTEAFF. CDR3 bases: TGTGCCAGCAGCCGTGGGTATACTGAAGCTTTCTTT.

This clonotype was observed a few times. The chain couples TRBV5-1 to TRBJ2-1, with D possibly matching TRBD1 (6 bases). V was shortened by 4 bases and J by 7 bases, with 12 bases between the two germline ends. The CDR3 runs 13 residues. Germline CDR1 reads SGHRS; CDR2 reads YFSETQ. As DNA, the CDR3 is TGCGCCAGCAGCCGGGACATTCTGAATGAGCAGTTCTTC. Translation: CASSRDILNEQFF.

This clonotype has ten or more counts. The chain combines TRBV7-2 with TRBJ1-1, with D unresolved. The germline V gene encodes CDR1 SGHTA and CDR2 FQGNSA. V was trimmed by 3 bases and J by 3 bases, leaving 2 bases between them. The CDR3 is 11 residues long. The CDR3 region has the DNA TGTGCCAGCAGCTTCGACACTGAAGCTTTCTTT. It is translated as CASSFDTEAFF.

V and J are TRBV7-3 and TRBJ2-3; 8 positions agree with TRBD1. With 5 bases clipped from V and 6 bases from J, the junction kept 10 bases outside the gene matches. The CDR3 totals 15 residues. Germline loops: CDR1 SGHTA, CDR2 FQGTGA. In DNA, the CDR3 is TGTGCCAGCAGCCAGAGGGCAGGGGGCAAGGATACGCAGTATTTT. Translated, it gives CASSQRAGGKDTQYF.

This clonotype has a handful of counts. The chain carries TRBV7-9 and TRBJ1-6; the D is unclear. This CDR3 has 16 residues. V lost 5 bases, J lost 0 bases, and 11 bases lay in between. Germline V gene lookup returns CDR1 SEHNR and CDR2 FQNEAQ (reference sequence). The CDR3 reads CASSARMSSYNSPLHF. The CDR3 region has the DNA TGTGCCAGCAGCGCCAGGATGAGCTCCTATAATTCACCCCTCCACTTT.

The CDR3 sequence: CASSLARHEQYF. CDR3 in DNA: TGTGCCAGCAGCTTAGCTAGACACGAGCAGTACTTC. This chain uses TRBV5-6 with TRBJ2-7, with D unclear. Trimming took 2 bases from V and 5 from J, leaving 8 bases between them. Germline assignment: CDR1 SGHDT and CDR2 YYEEEE. The CDR3 contains 12 residues.

The J gene is TRBJ1-1, the V gene TRBV6-5; D might be TRBD1 (5 bases). The CDR3 runs 14 residues. Trimming removed 1 base at V and 3 bases at J, with 9 bases between. The germline V gene encodes CDR1 MNHEY and CDR2 SVGAGI. CDR3 in amino acids: CASSYWGGDTEAFF. CDR3 DNA: TGTGCCAGCAGTTACTGGGGGGGTGACACTGAAGCTTTCTTT.

Comment on this clonotype: A read error may be the cause here, since a much bigger clone is one base away. This sequence joins TRBV4-1 and TRBJ2-3; 10 bases line up with TRBD2. Germline CDR1 reads MGHRA; CDR2 reads YSYEKL. The CDR3 loop spans 16 amino acids. The CDR3 DNA is TGCGCCAGCAGCCAAGATGGGGCTAGCGGGAGTCCTACGCTGTATTTT. Translating gives CASSQDGASGSPTLYF.

There are a few counts of this clonotype. The chain employs TRBV4-2 and TRBJ1-5; maybe TRBD1 (5 bases). Between the trimmed V and J ends, which lost 0 bases and 2 bases, there was a span of 8 bases. This CDR3 comprises 15 residues. The germline CDR1 and CDR2 sequences are LGHNA and YNFKEQ. The CDR3 region has the DNA TGTGCCAGCAGCCAAGATGGGGCCGGCAATCAGCCCCAGCATTTT. This codes for CASSQDGAGNQPQHF.

This clonotype has more than one count but fewer than ten. This chain links TRBV11-2 with TRBJ2-5; D is undetermined. The ends were cut back, 5 bases at V and 6 bases at J, with 13 bases in the middle. Looked up from germline, CDR1 is SGHAT and CDR2 is FQNNGV. The CDR3 has 13 amino acids. The CDR3 is CASSPQLEKTQYF. DNA for the CDR3: TGTGCCAGCAGCCCCCAGTTGGAGAAGACCCAGTACTTC.

This clonotype was counted a few times. The chain recombines TRBV15 with TRBJ1-5, with unresolved D. V gave up 0 bases and J gave up 2 bases, with 8 bases separating them. This CDR3 spans 15 amino acids. Germline V gene sequence: CDR1 LNHNV, CDR2 YYDKDF (reference sequence). The CDR3 spells CATSRDRMGNQPQHF. The CDR3 DNA is TGTGCCACCAGCAGAGACAGGATGGGCAATCAGCCCCAGCATTTT.

This clonotype occurred a few times. In nucleotides, the CDR3 is TGTGCCAGCAGCCCGATGACAGGGGGCAGCCCCGGGGAGCTGTTTTTT. Translation gives CASSPMTGGSPGELFF. This chain links TRBV7-9 with TRBJ2-2; TRBD1 matches at 10 bases. J was trimmed by 6 bases and V by 5 bases; bases with no gene match: 9. In germline, CDR1 is SEHNR, CDR2 FQNEAQ (reference sequence). The CDR3 covers 16 residues.

The chain links TRBV7-9 to TRBJ2-5, with D possibly being TRBD1 (6 bases). With 6 bases removed from V and 4 bases from J, the gap between germline ends came to 15 bases. The V gene's germline CDR1 is SEHNR and CDR2 FQNEAQ (reference sequence). This CDR3 is built from 14 residues. The CDR3 here is CASRASQGRETQYF. In nucleotides, the CDR3 is TGTGCCAGCAGAGCAAGCCAGGGGAGAGAGACCCAGTACTTC.

This clonotype appeared a few times. V usage is TRBV5-6 and J usage is TRBJ1-5; D is perhaps TRBD1 (5 bases). Germline V gene lookup returns CDR1 SGHDT and CDR2 YYEEEE. CDR3 length equals 13 residues. V dropped 4 bases and J dropped 9 bases, with 14 bases sitting between them. The CDR3 coding sequence is TGTGCCAGCAGCCAGACAGAGGCTCGGCCCCAGCATTTT. This encodes CASSQTEARPQHF.

This clonotype was detected only a few times. The chain links TRBV4-3 to TRBJ2-1, with TRBD2 matching 7 bases. Trimming removed 0 bases from V and 5 bases from J; junction bases left unmatched: 1. The germline V gene has CDR1 LGHNA and CDR2 YSLEER. This CDR3 has 14 residues. CDR3 DNA: TGCGCCAGCAGCCAAGAGGCGGGGGACAATGAGCAGTTCTTC. This encodes CASSQEAGDNEQFF.

This chain links TRBV2 with TRBJ1-5; 8 nucleotides match TRBD1. The CDR3 sequence is 13 residues long. CDR1 is SNHLY, CDR2 FYNNEI, per germline. V lost 10 bases and J lost 3; bases outside the gene matches: 5. In DNA form, the CDR3 reads TGTGCCATCCGGGACAGGAACAATCAGCCCCAGCATTTT. Translating it yields CAIRDRNNQPQHF.